Shown below are 18 T cell receptor beta chains from a single sample sequenced in a study of cytomegalovirus exposure and HLA in healthy donors. A multiplex PCR was run with 60 Vbeta primers and 13 Jbeta primers. Produced via immunoSEQ multiplex PCR; TCRdb's table is partial and in-frame only. The sample contains roughly 170,000 clones, about four fifths of which appear only once. Input material: PBMCs. The receptors come from a man aged 25 to 40 in good health and CMV-seropositive.

The chain is built from TRBV7-9 and TRBJ2-7; weak D call: TRBD2 (5 bases). Between the trimmed V and J ends, which lost 4 bases and 3 bases, there was a span of 7 bases. Germline V lookup: CDR1 SEHNR, CDR2 FQNEAQ (reference sequence). The CDR3 covers 12 residues. The CDR3: CASSSSGYEQYF. As DNA, the CDR3 is TGTGCCAGCAGCTCCAGCGGCTACGAGCAGTACTTC.

The genes are TRBV5-4 and TRBJ1-2, with D possibly being TRBD1 (5 bases). Looked up from germline, CDR1 is SGHNT and CDR2 is YYREEE (reference sequence). The germline V and J ends were trimmed by 6 bases and 2 bases, with 11 bases remaining between them. The CDR3 covers 13 residues. This CDR3 reads CASTPDNNYGYTF. In DNA form, the CDR3 reads TGTGCCAGCACCCCGGACAACAACTATGGCTACACCTTC.

CDR3 protein: CASSSETASGSYEQYF. The CDR3 coding sequence is TGTGCCAGCAGTTCCGAGACAGCCTCCGGGTCCTACGAGCAGTACTTC. This chain joins TRBV28 and TRBJ2-7; D perhaps matches TRBD1 (5 bases). The V and J ends lost 4 bases and 1 base respectively, with 17 bases between them. Germline assignment: CDR1 MDHEN and CDR2 SYDVKM. The CDR3 length is 16 residues.

V is TRBV19 and J is TRBJ2-1; 9 bases fit TRBD2. Germline V gene sequence: CDR1 LNHDA, CDR2 SQIVND (reference sequence). The CDR3 consists of 15 residues. The V segment lost 7 bases and the J segment 0 bases; nucleotides outside the gene matches: 4. CDR3 amino acids: CASTLAGSSYNEQFF. The DNA of the CDR3 is TGTGCCAGTACGCTAGCGGGGAGCTCCTACAATGAGCAGTTCTTC.

The rearrangement links TRBV28 to TRBJ2-7; 16 nucleotides line up with TRBD2. Germline CDR1 is MDHEN and CDR2 is SYDVKM. The CDR3 is made up of 16 amino acids. Trimming cost V 5 bases and J 4 bases; bases outside gene matches: 5. CDR3 DNA: TGTGCCAGCAGTGGGACTAGCGGGGGGGAGGGGTACGAGCAGTACTTC. Translation: CASSGTSGGEGYEQYF.

The genes are TRBV5-6 and TRBJ2-4; perhaps TRBD2 as D (5 bases). Trimming left V 4 bases short and J 5 bases short, with 10 bases between. CDR1 is SGHDT, CDR2 YYEEEE, per germline. The CDR3 runs 13 residues. The CDR3: CASSRAGENIQYF. CDR3 in DNA: TGTGCCAGCAGCCGGGCCGGGGAAAACATTCAGTACTTC.

The chain couples TRBV4-3 to TRBJ1-6, with 8 bases identical to TRBD1. Germline trimming cut 4 bases from V and 10 bases from J; bases unmatched to any gene: 6. The CDR3 has 14 amino acids. The germline V gene encodes CDR1 LGHNA and CDR2 YSLEER. CDR3 bases: TGCGCCAGCAGCCTCCAGGGGGCAGGCTCACCCCTCCACTTT. It yields the protein CASSLQGAGSPLHF.

The chain links TRBV19 to TRBJ2-5, with D possibly matching TRBD1 (5 bases). Germline V lookup: CDR1 LNHDA, CDR2 SQIVND (reference sequence). The CDR3 covers 12 residues. V shed 3 bases and J shed 8 bases, with 10 bases lying between them. The CDR3 spells CASSIDQGTQYF. The CDR3 coding sequence is TGTGCCAGTAGTATCGATCAGGGTACCCAGTACTTC.

This clone was counted between two and nine times. This chain uses TRBV5-4 with TRBJ1-1, with 7 bases aligning to TRBD1. The CDR3 is made up of 15 amino acids. V gave up 4 bases and J gave up 5 bases; unmatched junction bases: 11. In germline, CDR1 is SGHNT, CDR2 YYREEE (reference sequence). The CDR3 here is CASSIATGAQTEAFF. In DNA, the CDR3 is TGTGCCAGCAGCATAGCAACAGGGGCCCAAACTGAAGCTTTCTTT.

The chain links TRBV12-5 to TRBJ2-5; possible D gene TRBD1, 5 bases. The CDR3 has 11 residues. Trimming took 3 bases from V and 9 from J, leaving 8 bases between them. Germline CDR1 is LGHNT and CDR2 is FRNRAP. CDR3 amino acids: CASGLQAAQYF. The CDR3 DNA is TGTGCTAGTGGTTTACAGGCGGCCCAGTACTTC.

The rearrangement uses TRBV7-9 and TRBJ2-7, with 12 bases fitting TRBD1. The CDR3 is 16 amino acids. V lost 5 bases and J lost 4; bases outside the gene matches: 9. Germline CDR1 and CDR2: SEHNR and FQNEAQ (reference sequence). CDR3 amino acids: CASSPGRGQGAYEQYF. DNA for the CDR3: TGTGCCAGCAGCCCGGGACGGGGACAGGGGGCTTACGAGCAGTACTTC.

The chain links TRBV6-1 to TRBJ2-7, with D maybe TRBD1 (5 bases). The germline V gene encodes CDR1 MNHNS and CDR2 SASEGT. CDR3 length: 14 amino acids. The V gene lost 1 base and the J gene lost 4 bases, with 11 bases spanning the gap. The CDR3 reads CASSEGNRLYEQYF. DNA of the CDR3: TGTGCCAGCAGTGAAGGAAACAGGTTATACGAGCAGTACTTC.

This clone has more than one count but fewer than ten. The chain carries TRBV6-5 and TRBJ2-5; tentative D call: TRBD1 (8 bases). CDR1 is MNHEY and CDR2 is SVGAGI in the germline V gene. V was clipped by 8 bases and J by 5 bases, with 15 bases between them. The CDR3 runs to 13 residues. The CDR3 protein is CASGRGDRETQYF. The CDR3 DNA sequence: TGTGCCAGCGGCCGGGGGGACAGGGAGACCCAGTACTTC.

This chain joins TRBV4-2 and TRBJ2-2; TRBD2 might be the D (5 bases). Per germline, CDR1 LGHNA and CDR2 YNFKEQ. The V end was cut by 10 bases, the J end by 7 bases, with 19 bases between. CDR3 size: 14 residues. The CDR3 coding sequence is TGTGCCACCTCAAACCTTCCTCGGGGCGGGGAGCTGTTTTTT. It encodes CATSNLPRGGELFF.

Only a few counts were recorded for this clone. This rearrangement joins TRBV6-6 to TRBJ2-5, with TRBD2 identical over 8 bases. CDR1 MNHNY and CDR2 SVGAGI come from the germline V gene (reference sequence). V lost 2 bases to trimming and J lost 2 bases; unmatched junction nucleotides: 7. This CDR3 spans 16 amino acids. The CDR3 loop is CASSYPKRGTQETQYF. The CDR3 DNA reads TGTGCCAGCAGTTACCCAAAGCGGGGGACACAAGAGACCCAGTACTTC.

As regards this clone: At one end the junction does not follow the germline gene, possibly because of a read error. CDR3 sequence: CASSLDRPNYGYTF. As DNA, the CDR3 is TGCGCCAGCAGTTTGGACAGGCCCAACTATGGCTACACCTTC. The V gene is TRBV5-1, the J gene TRBJ1-2; 7 bases line up with TRBD1. The germline V gene encodes CDR1 SGHRS and CDR2 YFSETQ. The CDR3 has 14 amino acids.

This sequence joins TRBV7-2 and TRBJ2-4; TRBD2 might be the D (5 bases). The CDR3 is 12 residues long. V gave up 4 bases and J gave up 7 bases, with 8 bases separating them. The V gene's germline CDR1 is SGHTA and CDR2 FQGNSA. CDR3 sequence: CASSSGSNIQYF. CDR3 DNA: TGTGCCAGCAGCTCGGGGTCGAACATTCAGTACTTC.

About this clone: A read error may account for a junction end that differs from germline. The chain recombines TRBV7-9 with TRBJ2-2; D perhaps matches TRBD1 (6 bases). Germline lookup yields CDR1 SEHNR and CDR2 FQNEAQ (reference sequence). The CDR3 has 15 amino acids. The CDR3 is CSSSLTGLNTGELFF. CDR3 DNA sequence: TGTTCCAGCAGCTTAACAGGGTTAAACACCGGGGAGCTGTTTTTT. Using reference TRBV7-9 and TRBJ2-2 for the parts outside the CDR3, the full variable domain is DTGVSQNPRHKITKRGQNVTFRCDPISEHNRLYWYRQTLGQGPEFLTYFQNEAQLEKSRLLSDRFSAERPKGSFSTLEIQRTEQGDSAMYLCSSSLTGLNTGELFFGEGSRLTVL.